This paragraph covers one TCR beta chain sequence. The CDR3 covers 13 residues. Germline V gene lookup returns CDR1 SGHKS and CDR2 YYEKEE (reference sequence). Trimming took off 3 bases at V and 2 bases at J, with 8 bases between the two ends. The data originate from a study of blood T cell repertoires in COVID-19. Original methodology: Quantification of nucleated cells was approximated via reference gene primer amplification. Profiling relied on immunoSEQ multiplex PCR, and the TCRdb table lists in-frame clones only, not all of them. V, J and clone size were drawn from that table, and D and trimming were deduced from the DNA. This sample yields 250,000 or so clones, of which around nine tenths are seen a single time; 5.5% to 7.5% belongs to the top ten.

The clonotype was recovered from a woman in her 70s with active or convalescent COVID-19. J is TRBJ2-5 and V is TRBV5-5; tentative D call: TRBD2 (6 bases). Sequences were obtained from peripheral blood. CDR3 sequence reads: CASSYGRQETQYF. CDR3 nucleotides: TGTGCCAGCAGCTACGGGAGACAAGAGACCCAGTACTTC.